What follows describes a single TCR beta chain. The antigen is undetermined. This sample is part of a study of cytomegalovirus exposure and HLA in healthy donors. Study-wide results and limits: What a later analysis showed was that several of the most significant clusters appeared linked to common viral pathogens.

Per germline, CDR1 MNHEY and CDR2 SVGAGI. Trimming removed 7 bases from V and 6 bases from J, with 15 bases in between. This CDR3 is built from 13 residues. PCR employed 60 Vbeta and 13 Jbeta primers. The assay was immunoSEQ multiplex PCR, and TCRdb's table has in-frame clones only and misses some. There are some 120,000 clones in the sample; 80% occur only once, and about 3.3% lies in the top ten. The TCR comes from a male donor in good health and CMV-seronegative. The chain couples TRBV6-5 to TRBJ1-2; D is perhaps TRBD1 (5 bases). The specimen was PBMCs. The CDR3 protein is CASTPGQSDGYTF. The CDR3 DNA reads TGTGCCAGCACTCCAGGGCAGAGTGATGGCTACACCTTC.